This TCR beta chain was profiled in a study of glioma-infiltrating T cells. Broader study findings: Tissue-blood divergence was below expectation in non-neoplastic patients, above in gliomas. Tissue and blood shared very few CDR3 sequences.

The germline V gene encodes CDR1 DFQATT and CDR2 SNEGSKA (reference sequence). The CDR3 contains 12 residues. V lost 5 bases, J lost 6 bases, and 14 bases lay in between. This clonotype has a count of ten or more. Its specificity is unknown. Using RNA template, CDR3s of TCR alpha and beta were amplified with iRepertoire arm-PCR. One-step reverse transcription and amplification started from approximately 100-400 ng of tissue mRNA or PBMC total RNA. TCRdb processed the multiplex PCR reads anew with MiXCR; each CDR3 protein has one entry. The sample has fewer than 200,000 distinct CDR3 sequences, around 40% seen once.

The source material was glioma tissue, nonneoplastic brain tissue, or PBMCs (not recorded which). This TCR derives from a human donor with low-grade glioma or glioblastoma, undergoing nonglioma brain surgery, or in good health (not recorded which). The chain links TRBV20-1 to TRBJ2-7; no firm D call. The CDR3 nucleotides read TGCAGTGCTCATTCTGAGAGTTTCGAGCAGTACTTC. It yields the protein CSAHSESFEQYF.